The clone carrying this TCR beta chain was counted ten times or more. As yet, its antigen is unknown. This entry belongs to a study of glioma-infiltrating T cells. The study's findings and limits: CDR3 overlap between tissue and blood was very small. Gliomas, especially low-grade, showed above-expected tissue-blood divergence; non-neoplastic patients showed below.

Using RNA template, CDR3s of TCR alpha and beta were amplified with iRepertoire arm-PCR. Input was roughly 100-450 ng of tissue mRNA or PBMC total RNA. TCRdb independently ran MiXCR on the multiplex PCR reads; one entry per CDR3 protein. The sample yields under 130,000 distinct CDR3 sequences, about 30% seen once. The CDR3 is made up of 13 amino acids. V was shortened by 1 base and J by 0 bases, with 4 bases between the two germline ends. Germline assignment: CDR1 DFQATT and CDR2 SNEGSKA (reference sequence). The TCR was taken from a human donor with low-grade glioma or glioblastoma, undergoing nonglioma brain surgery, or in good health (not recorded which). The genes are TRBV20-1 and TRBJ1-3; D not resolved. The specimen was glioma tissue, nonneoplastic brain tissue, or PBMCs (not recorded which). CDR3 protein: CSARGLSGNTIYF. DNA for the CDR3: TGCAGTGCTAGAGGACTCTCTGGAAACACCATATATTTT.